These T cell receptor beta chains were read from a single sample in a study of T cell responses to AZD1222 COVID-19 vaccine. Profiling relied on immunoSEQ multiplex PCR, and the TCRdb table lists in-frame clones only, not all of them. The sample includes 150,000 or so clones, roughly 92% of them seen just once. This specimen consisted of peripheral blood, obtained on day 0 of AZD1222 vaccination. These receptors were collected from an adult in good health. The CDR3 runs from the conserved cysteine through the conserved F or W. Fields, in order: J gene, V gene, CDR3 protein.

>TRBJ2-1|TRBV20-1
CSASPPGHPNVPEQFF
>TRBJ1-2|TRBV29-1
CSVEWGQTGYTF
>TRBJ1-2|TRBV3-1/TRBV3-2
CASSRGDGDGYTF
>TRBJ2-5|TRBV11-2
CASSPSGGAETQYF
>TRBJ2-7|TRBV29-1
CSVEDLGRSPYEQYF
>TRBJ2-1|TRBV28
CASSPGQETYNEQFF
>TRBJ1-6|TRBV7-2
CASSPSIPGNSPLHF
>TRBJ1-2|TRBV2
CASNHRGDYGYTF
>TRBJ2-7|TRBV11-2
CASSPTAGWYEQYF
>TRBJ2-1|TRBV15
CATSRERHPSGRTYNEQFF
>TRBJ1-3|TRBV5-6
CASSPGHPLSGNTIYF
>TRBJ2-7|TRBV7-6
CASSGLAGGEYEQYF
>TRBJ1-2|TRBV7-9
CASSLPNREDYGYTF
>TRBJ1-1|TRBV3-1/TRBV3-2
CASGGAVTEAFF
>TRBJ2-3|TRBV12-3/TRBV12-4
CASSFRWGDTQYF
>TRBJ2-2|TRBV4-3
CASSQEWGTTGELFF
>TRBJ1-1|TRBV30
CAWSVRRSPRF
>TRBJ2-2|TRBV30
CAWTLGGGNTGELFF
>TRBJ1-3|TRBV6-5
CASSPDRDSGNTIYF
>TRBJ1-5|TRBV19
CASTRAGRENQPQHF
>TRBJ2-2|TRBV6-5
CASATGGATGELFF
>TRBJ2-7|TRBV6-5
CASSTQRGEAYEQYF
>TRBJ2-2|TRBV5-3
CARSFPGELFF
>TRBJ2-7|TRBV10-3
CAIGGGGSYEQYF
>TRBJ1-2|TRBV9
CASSPGTGGLRGYTF
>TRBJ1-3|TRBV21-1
CASSKFPRWGAPPDTIYF
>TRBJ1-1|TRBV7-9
CASSSEDRVAFF
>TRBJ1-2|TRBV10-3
CATSASATSNYGYTF
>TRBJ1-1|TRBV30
CAWSVPTGLYTEAFF
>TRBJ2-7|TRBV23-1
CASSTGASSYEQYF
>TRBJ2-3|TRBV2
CATTTGTTPHDTQYF
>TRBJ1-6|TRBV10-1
CASSEKGRPRRLNSPLHF
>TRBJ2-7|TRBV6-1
CASSERGQGNSAYEQYF
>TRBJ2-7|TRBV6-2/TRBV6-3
CASSYSEGVYEQYF
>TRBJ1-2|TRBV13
CASSAGTGGPVEVYGYTF
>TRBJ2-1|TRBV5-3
CARIRFGLAVCSYNEQFF
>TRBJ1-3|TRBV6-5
CASSKQRSGNTIYF
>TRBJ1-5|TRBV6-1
CASSDTAQPQHF
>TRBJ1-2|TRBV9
CASSSGQGNYGYTF
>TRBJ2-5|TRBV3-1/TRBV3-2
CASSQDRLVGETQYF
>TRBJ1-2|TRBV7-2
CASSFPQGNLYGYTF
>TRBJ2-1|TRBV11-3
CASSRTNEQFF
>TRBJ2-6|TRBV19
CASSIGFGANVLTF
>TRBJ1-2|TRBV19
CASSMGAARAYGYTF
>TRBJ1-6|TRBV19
CASSRSAPTGTPHSPLHF
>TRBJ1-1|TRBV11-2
CASSLDLTGEAFF
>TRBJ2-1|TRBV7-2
CASSLEGLAGMTYNEQFF
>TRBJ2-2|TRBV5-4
CASTRLEIGELFF
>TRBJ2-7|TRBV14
CASSGRGPPSYEQYF
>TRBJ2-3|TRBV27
CASSLSSLVSTDTQYF
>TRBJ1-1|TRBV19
CASNHRGQGTEAFF
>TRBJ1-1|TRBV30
CASGGEGLNTEAFF
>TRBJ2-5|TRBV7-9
CASSLGLAGTFQETQYF
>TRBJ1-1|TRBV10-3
CAISGEISNTEAFF
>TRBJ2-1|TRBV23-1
CASSQCLSGRINNEQFF
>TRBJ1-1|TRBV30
CAWSQTGKTEAFF
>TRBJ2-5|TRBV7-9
CASSSTGQQETQYF
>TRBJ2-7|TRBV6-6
CASSFPFEGAEEQYF
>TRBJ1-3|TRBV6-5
CASSYSAGEGNTIYF
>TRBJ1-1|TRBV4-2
CASSQAIARVEAFF